This T cell receptor (beta chain) was observed in a study of T cells in localized non-small cell lung cancer. Study findings and constraints: Investigators sequenced only a single tumor region, leaving heterogeneity possible. A denser population of T cells in blood accompanied longer overall survival.

The data were produced by immunoSEQ multiplex PCR, yet TCRdb's version contains in-frame clones alone and is incomplete. The sample has fewer than 12,000 clones; more than 45% are singletons. Remarks on this clone: The target antigen is unknown.

This sequence was found in a woman aged 35 to 70 with stage II squamous cell lung carcinoma. The sample here was lymph node tissue, taken before any cancer treatment.

The DNA for the CDR3 is TGCGCCAGCAGCCAAGCTCGCGGGGGGCGGGAGCAGTTCTTC. Its translation is CASSQARGGREQFF. The chain couples TRBV1 to TRBJ2-1; no DNA check was done on the table's D call, TRBD2. TRBV1 is a documented pseudogene. CDR3 length: 14 residues.